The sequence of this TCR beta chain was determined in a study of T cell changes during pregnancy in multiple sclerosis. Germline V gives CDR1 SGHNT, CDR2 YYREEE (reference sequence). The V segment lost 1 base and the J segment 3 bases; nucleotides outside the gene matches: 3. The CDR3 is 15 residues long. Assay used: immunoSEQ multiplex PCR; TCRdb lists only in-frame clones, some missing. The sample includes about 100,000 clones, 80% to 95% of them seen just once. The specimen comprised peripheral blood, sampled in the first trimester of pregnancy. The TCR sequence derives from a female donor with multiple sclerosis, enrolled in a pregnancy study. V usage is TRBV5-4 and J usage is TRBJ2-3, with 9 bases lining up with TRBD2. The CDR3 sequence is CASSLILAGTDTQYF. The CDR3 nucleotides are TGTGCCAGCAGCTTGATTCTAGCGGGGACAGATACGCAGTATTTT.